One sample yielded the 8 T cell receptor beta chains listed below, sequenced in a study of T-cell reconstitution after alpha-beta-depleted transplantation in children. A TCRbeta library incorporating unique molecular identifiers was prepared. Each CDR3 protein is one row after TCRdb ran MiXCR on the PCR reads. The data hold some 250,000 distinct CDR3 sequences, with 9.5% to 15% observed a single time. The source was PBMCs from the stem cell graft donor, collected from the stem cell graft. These TCRs come from a human donor who donated a stem cell graft to a child with acute lymphoblastic leukemia.

The J gene is TRBJ2-7, the V gene TRBV20-1, with 7 bases that match TRBD1. Germline V gene sequence: CDR1 DFQATT, CDR2 SNEGSKA (reference sequence). V shed 3 bases and J 6 bases; nucleotides not matched to a gene: 5. The CDR3 spans 12 residues. CDR3: CSASAYRGEQYF. The CDR3 DNA is TGCAGTGCTAGCGCGTACAGGGGCGAGCAGTACTTC.

This clonotype appeared many times. This chain joins TRBV12-3 or TRBV12-4 and TRBJ1-6; D remains unclear. V lost 4 bases and J 9 bases, leaving 7 bases between the germline ends. The CDR3 is 12 amino acids. As DNA, the CDR3 is TGTGCCAGCAGTTATAATAGTTCACCCCTCCACTTT. Its translation: CASSYNSSPLHF.

This clonotype has a count of ten or more. The gene calls are TRBV4-3 and TRBJ1-1, with D possibly being TRBD1 (6 bases). This CDR3 contains 15 residues. Trimming took off 0 bases at V and 2 bases at J, with 10 bases between the two ends. The germline V gene has CDR1 LGHNA and CDR2 YSLEER. The DNA for the CDR3 is TGCGCCAGCAGCCAAGATGTCGGGACAAACACTGAAGCTTTCTTT. Residues: CASSQDVGTNTEAFF.

This clonotype was seen repeatedly, ten times or more. The rearrangement uses TRBV5-6 and TRBJ2-3; tentatively, D is TRBD1 (6 bases). The CDR3 length is 15 residues. CDR1 is SGHDT, CDR2 YYEEEE, per germline. V was trimmed by 3 bases and J by 5 bases, leaving 16 bases between them. As DNA, the CDR3 is TGTGCCAGCAGCTGGGACACTACGGCGGGAGATACGCAGTATTTT. This sequence encodes CASSWDTTAGDTQYF.

Points on this clonotype: With a much larger clone just one base away, this may be a read error. V is TRBV6-5 and J is TRBJ1-2, with D possibly matching TRBD1 (5 bases). Germline CDR1 and CDR2: MNHEY and SVGAGI. This CDR3 region has 14 residues. Here the CDR3 DNA reads TGTGCCAGCAGTTACCGGGACCCGAACTATGGCGACACCTTC. Translating it yields CASSYRDPNYGDTF.

There are many counts of this clonotype. J is TRBJ2-1 and V is TRBV7-8; perhaps TRBD2 as D (5 bases). V was clipped by 7 bases and J by 2 bases, with 12 bases between them. The CDR3 spans 14 residues. Germline V gene sequence: CDR1 SGHVS, CDR2 FQNEAQ. CDR3 sequence (DNA): TGTGCCAGCATCCTCGACGGGGCCTACAATGAGCAGTTCTTC. Amino acids: CASILDGAYNEQFF.

The CDR3 DNA reads as TGTGCCACGTCCTGGGGGACACGCCACCGCACAGATACGCAGTATTTT. Translation gives CATSWGTRHRTDTQYF. The V call is TRBV24-1, the J call TRBJ2-3; D is possibly TRBD1 (6 bases). There are 16 residues in the CDR3. CDR1 is KGHDR and CDR2 is SFDVKD in the germline V gene. Trimming shortened V by 10 bases and J by 1 base, and 20 bases separated the two germline ends.

This clonotype was found many times. This chain joins TRBV9 and TRBJ2-7, with D hard to call. Trimming cost V 4 bases and J 9 bases, with 20 bases left between them. The germline V gene encodes CDR1 SGDLS and CDR2 YYNGEE. The CDR3 contains 14 residues. CDR3 in amino acids: CASSSHGRPIWQYF. The CDR3 region has the DNA TGTGCCAGCAGCTCACATGGCAGGCCGATCTGGCAGTACTTC. Full variable domain (rest looked up from reference TRBV9 and TRBJ2-7): DSGVTQTPKHLITATGQRVTLRCSPRSGDLSVYWYQQSLDQGLQFLIQYYNGEERAKGNILERFSAQQFPDLHSELNLSSLELGDSALYFCASSSHGRPIWQYFGPGTRLTVT.